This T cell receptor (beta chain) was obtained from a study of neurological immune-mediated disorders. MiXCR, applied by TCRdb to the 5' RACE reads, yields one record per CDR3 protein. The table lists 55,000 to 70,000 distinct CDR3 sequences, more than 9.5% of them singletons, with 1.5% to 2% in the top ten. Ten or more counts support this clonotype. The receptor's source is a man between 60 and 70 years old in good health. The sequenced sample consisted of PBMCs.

In DNA, the CDR3 is TGCAGTGCTAAAGGGGGGGTGGGTGAAGCTTTCTTT. As protein: CSAKGGVGEAFF. The chain couples TRBV20-1 to TRBJ1-1; D may be TRBD1 (6 bases). This CDR3 is 12 amino acids long. The germline V gene has CDR1 DFQATT and CDR2 SNEGSKA (reference sequence). The ends were cut back, 4 bases at V and 7 bases at J, with 13 bases in the middle.